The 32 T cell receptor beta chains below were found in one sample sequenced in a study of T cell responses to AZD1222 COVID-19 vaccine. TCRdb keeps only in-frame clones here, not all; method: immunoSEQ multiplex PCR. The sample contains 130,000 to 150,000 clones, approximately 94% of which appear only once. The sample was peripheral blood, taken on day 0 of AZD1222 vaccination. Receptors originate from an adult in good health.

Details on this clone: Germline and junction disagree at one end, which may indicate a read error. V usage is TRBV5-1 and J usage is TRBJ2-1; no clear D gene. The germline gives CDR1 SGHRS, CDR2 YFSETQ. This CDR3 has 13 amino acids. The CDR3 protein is CASSLDSDNEQFF. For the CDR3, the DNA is TGCGCCAGCAGCTTGGACTCCGACAATGAGCAGTTCTTC.

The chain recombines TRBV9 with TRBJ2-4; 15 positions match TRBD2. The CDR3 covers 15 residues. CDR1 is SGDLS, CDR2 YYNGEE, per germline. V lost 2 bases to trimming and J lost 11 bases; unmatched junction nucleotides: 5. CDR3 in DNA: TGTGCCAGCAGCGTCCCGGGACTAGCGGGGGGAGTTCAGTACTTC. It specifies CASSVPGLAGGVQYF.

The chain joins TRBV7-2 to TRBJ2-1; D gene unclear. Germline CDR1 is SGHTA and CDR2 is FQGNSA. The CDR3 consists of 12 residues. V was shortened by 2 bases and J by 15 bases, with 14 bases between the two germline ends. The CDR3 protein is CASSLYALRLFF. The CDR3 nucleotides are TGTGCCAGCAGCTTATACGCCCTACGCCTGTTCTTC.

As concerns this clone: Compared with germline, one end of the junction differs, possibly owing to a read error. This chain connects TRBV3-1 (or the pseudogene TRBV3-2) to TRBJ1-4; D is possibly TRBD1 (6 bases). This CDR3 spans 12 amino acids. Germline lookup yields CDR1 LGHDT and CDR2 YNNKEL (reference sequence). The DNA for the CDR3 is TGTGCCAGCAGCCAACTCAGGGGCGGCTTCTCCTTT. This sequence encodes CASSQLRGGFSF.

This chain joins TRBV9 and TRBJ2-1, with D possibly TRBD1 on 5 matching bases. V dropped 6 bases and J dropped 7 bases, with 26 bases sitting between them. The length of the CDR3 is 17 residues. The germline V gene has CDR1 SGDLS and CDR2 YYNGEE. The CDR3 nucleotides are TGTGCCAGCACCAAAAGGGGCTCCTATGGGTCCGGGAATGAGCAGTTCTTC. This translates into CASTKRGSYGSGNEQFF.

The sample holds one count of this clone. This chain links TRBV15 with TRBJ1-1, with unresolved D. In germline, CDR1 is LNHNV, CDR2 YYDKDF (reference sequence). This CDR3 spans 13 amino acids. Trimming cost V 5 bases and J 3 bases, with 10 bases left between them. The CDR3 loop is CATSPGRDTEAFF. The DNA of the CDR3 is TGTGCCACCAGCCCTGGTAGAGACACTGAAGCTTTCTTT.

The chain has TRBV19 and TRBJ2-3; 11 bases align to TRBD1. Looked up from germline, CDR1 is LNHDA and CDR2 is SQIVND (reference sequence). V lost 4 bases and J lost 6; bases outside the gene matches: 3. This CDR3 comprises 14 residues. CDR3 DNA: TGTGCCAGTAGTACGGGACAGGGGGTTGATACGCAGTATTTT. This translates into CASSTGQGVDTQYF.

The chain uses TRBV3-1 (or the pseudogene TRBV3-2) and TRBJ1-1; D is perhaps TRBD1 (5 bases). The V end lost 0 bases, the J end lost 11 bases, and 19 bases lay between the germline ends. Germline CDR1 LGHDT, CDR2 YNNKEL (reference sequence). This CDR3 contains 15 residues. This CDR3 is CASSQERGVSYAAFF. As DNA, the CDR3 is TGTGCCAGCAGCCAAGAGAGAGGGGTCTCTTACGCGGCTTTCTTT.

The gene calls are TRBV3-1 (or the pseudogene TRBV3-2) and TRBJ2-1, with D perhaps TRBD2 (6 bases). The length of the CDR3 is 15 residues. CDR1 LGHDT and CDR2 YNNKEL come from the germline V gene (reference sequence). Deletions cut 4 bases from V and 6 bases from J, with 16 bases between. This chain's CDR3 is CASSPAGPSSNEQFF. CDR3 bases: TGTGCCAGCAGCCCGGCGGGGCCCTCTTCCAATGAGCAGTTCTTC.

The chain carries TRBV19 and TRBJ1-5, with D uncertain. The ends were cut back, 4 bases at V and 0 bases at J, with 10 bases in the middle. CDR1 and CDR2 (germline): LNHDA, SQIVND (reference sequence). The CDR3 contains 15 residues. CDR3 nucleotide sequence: TGTGCCAGTAGTAGCACAGCATATAGCAATCAGCCCCAGCATTTT. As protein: CASSSTAYSNQPQHF.

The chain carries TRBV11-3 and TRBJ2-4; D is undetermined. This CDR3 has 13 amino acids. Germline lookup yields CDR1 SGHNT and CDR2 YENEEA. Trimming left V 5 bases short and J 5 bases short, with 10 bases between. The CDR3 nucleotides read TGTGCCAGCAGCCAACGCCGGGAAAACATTCAGTACTTC. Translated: CASSQRRENIQYF.

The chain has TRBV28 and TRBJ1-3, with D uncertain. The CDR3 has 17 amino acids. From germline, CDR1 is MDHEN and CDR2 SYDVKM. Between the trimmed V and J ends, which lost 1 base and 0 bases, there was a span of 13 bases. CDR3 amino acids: CASSLFVPGVSGNTIYF. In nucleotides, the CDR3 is TGTGCCAGCAGTTTATTTGTCCCAGGAGTCTCTGGAAACACCATATATTTT. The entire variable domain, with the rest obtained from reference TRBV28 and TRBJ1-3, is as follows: DVKVTQSSRYLVKRTGEKVFLECVQDMDHENMFWYRQDPGLGLRLIYFSYDVKMKEKGDIPEGYSVSREKKERFSLILESASTNQTSMYLCASSLFVPGVSGNTIYFGEGSWLTVV.

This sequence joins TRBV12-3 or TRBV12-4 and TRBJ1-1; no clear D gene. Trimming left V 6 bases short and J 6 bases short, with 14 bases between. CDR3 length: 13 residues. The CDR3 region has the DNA TGTGCCAGCAGCCAGTTTCGACGGGCTGAAGCTTTCTTT. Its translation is CASSQFRRAEAFF.

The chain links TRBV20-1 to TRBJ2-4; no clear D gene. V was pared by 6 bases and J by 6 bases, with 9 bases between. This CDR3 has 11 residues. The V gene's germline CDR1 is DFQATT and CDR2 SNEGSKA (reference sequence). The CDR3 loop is CSASGGNIQYF. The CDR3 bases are TGCAGTGCCAGTGGCGGAAACATTCAGTACTTC.

The CDR3 spells CASSLERAGTEAFF. The CDR3 DNA reads as TGCGCCAGCAGCTTGGAGAGGGCGGGCACTGAAGCTTTCTTT. The V and J genes are TRBV5-1 and TRBJ1-1; unclear D gene. Trimming took 0 bases from V and 4 from J, leaving 10 bases between them. This CDR3 has 14 amino acids. CDR1 and CDR2 from the germline V gene are SGHRS and YFSETQ. Together with reference TRBV5-1 and TRBJ1-1, the CDR3 gives the full variable domain: KAGVTQTPRYLIKTRGQQVTLSCSPISGHRSVSWYQQTPGQGLQFLFEYFSETQRNKGNFPGRFSGRQFSNSRSEMNVSTLELGDSALYLCASSLERAGTEAFFGQGTRLTVV.

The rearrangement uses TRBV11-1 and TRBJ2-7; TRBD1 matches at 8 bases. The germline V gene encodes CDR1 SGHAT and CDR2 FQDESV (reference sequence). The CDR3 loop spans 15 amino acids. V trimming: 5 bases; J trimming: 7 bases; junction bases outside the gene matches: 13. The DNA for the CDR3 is TGTGCCAGCAGCCCCCGGGACAGGACCTTTCTAGAGCAGTACTTC. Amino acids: CASSPRDRTFLEQYF.

The CDR3, as DNA: TGTGCCAGCAGCTCTAGCGCCTACTCCTACAATGAGCAGTTCTTC. Protein: CASSSSAYSYNEQFF. The J gene is TRBJ2-1, the V gene TRBV3-1 (or the pseudogene TRBV3-2); weak D call: TRBD2 (6 bases). The CDR3 length is 15 residues. V shed 5 bases and J shed 0 bases, with 11 bases lying between them. Per germline, CDR1 LGHDT and CDR2 YNNKEL (reference sequence).

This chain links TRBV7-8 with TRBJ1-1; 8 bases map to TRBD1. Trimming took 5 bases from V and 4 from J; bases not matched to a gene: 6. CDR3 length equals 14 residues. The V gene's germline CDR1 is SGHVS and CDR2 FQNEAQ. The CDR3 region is CASSPGTGSTEAFF. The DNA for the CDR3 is TGTGCCAGCAGCCCCGGGACAGGATCCACTGAAGCTTTCTTT. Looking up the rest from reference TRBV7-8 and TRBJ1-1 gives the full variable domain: GAGVSQSPRYKVAKRGQDVALRCDPISGHVSLFWYQQALGQGPEFLTYFQNEAQLDKSGLPSDRFFAERPEGSVSTLKIQRTQQEDSAVYLCASSPGTGSTEAFFGQGTRLTVV.

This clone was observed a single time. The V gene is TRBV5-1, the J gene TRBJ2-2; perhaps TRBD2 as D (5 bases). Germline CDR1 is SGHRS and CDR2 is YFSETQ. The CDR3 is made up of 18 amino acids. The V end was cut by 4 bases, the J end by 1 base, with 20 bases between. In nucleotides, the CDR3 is TGCGCCAGCAGCCCCCGGGGATCCGGAAGCGGGAACACCGGGGAGCTGTTTTTT. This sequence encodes CASSPRGSGSGNTGELFF. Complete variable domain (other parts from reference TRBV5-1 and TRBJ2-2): KAGVTQTPRYLIKTRGQQVTLSCSPISGHRSVSWYQQTPGQGLQFLFEYFSETQRNKGNFPGRFSGRQFSNSRSEMNVSTLELGDSALYLCASSPRGSGSGNTGELFFGEGSRLTVL.

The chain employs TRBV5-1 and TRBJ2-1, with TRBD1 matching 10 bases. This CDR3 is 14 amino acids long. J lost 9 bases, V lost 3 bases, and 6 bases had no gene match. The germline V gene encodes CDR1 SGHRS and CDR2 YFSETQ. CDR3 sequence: CASSSGTGAVEQFF. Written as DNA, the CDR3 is TGCGCCAGCAGCTCCGGGACAGGGGCTGTTGAGCAGTTCTTC.

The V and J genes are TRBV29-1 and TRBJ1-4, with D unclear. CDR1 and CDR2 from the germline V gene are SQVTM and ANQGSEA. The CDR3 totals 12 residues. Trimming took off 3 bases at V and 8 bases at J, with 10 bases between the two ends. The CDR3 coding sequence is TGCAGCGTTGAGGCTCCGGGGGAAAAACTGTTTTTT. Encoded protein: CSVEAPGEKLFF.

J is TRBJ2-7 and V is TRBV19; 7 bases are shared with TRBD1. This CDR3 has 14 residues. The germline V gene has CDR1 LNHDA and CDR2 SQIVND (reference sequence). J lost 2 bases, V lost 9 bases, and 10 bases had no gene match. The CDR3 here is CASPRDRSTYEQYF. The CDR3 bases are TGTGCCAGCCCTCGGGACAGATCGACCTACGAGCAGTACTTC.

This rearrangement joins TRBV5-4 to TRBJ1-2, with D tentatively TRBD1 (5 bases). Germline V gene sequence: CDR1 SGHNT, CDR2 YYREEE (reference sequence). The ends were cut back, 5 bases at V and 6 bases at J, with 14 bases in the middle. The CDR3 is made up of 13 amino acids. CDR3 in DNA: TGTGCCAGCAGTCCGACCGGGGCAAATGGCTACACCTTC. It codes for CASSPTGANGYTF.

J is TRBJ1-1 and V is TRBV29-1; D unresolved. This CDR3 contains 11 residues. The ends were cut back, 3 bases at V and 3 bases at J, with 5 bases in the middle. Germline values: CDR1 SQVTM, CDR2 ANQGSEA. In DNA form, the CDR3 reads TGCAGCGTTGACCCAGACACTGAAGCTTTCTTT. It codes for CSVDPDTEAFF.

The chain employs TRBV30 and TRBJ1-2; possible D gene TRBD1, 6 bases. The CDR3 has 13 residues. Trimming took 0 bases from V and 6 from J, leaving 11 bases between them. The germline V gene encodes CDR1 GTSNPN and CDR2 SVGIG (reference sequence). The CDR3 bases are TGTGCCTGGAGTGTATCAGGGGTTAATGGCTACACCTTC. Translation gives CAWSVSGVNGYTF.

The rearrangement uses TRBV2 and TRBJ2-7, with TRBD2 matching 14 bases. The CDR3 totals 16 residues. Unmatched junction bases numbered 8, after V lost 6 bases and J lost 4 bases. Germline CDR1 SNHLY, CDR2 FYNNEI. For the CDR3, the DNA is TGTGCCAGCAGCACCGGGACTAGCGGGAGAAATTACGAGCAGTACTTC. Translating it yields CASSTGTSGRNYEQYF. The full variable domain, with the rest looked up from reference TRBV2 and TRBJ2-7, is EPEVTQTPSHQVTQMGQEVILRCVPISNHLYFYWYRQILGQKVEFLVSFYNNEISEKSEIFDDQFSVERPDGSNFTLKIRSTKLEDSAMYFCASSTGTSGRNYEQYFGPGTRLTVT.

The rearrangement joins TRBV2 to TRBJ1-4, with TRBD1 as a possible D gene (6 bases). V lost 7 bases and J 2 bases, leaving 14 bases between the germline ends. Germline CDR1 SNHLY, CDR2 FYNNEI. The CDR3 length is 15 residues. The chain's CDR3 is CASKMGGWTNEKLFF. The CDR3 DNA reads TGTGCCAGCAAGATGGGGGGCTGGACTAATGAAAAACTGTTTTTT. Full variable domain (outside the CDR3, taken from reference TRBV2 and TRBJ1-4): EPEVTQTPSHQVTQMGQEVILRCVPISNHLYFYWYRQILGQKVEFLVSFYNNEISEKSEIFDDQFSVERPDGSNFTLKIRSTKLEDSAMYFCASKMGGWTNEKLFFGSGTQLSVL.

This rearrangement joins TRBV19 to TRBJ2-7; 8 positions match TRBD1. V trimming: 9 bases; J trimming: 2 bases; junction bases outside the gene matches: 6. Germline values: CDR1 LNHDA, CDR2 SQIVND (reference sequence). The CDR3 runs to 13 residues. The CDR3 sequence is CASGQGNTYEQYF. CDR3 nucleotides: TGTGCCAGCGGACAGGGAAATACCTACGAGCAGTACTTC.

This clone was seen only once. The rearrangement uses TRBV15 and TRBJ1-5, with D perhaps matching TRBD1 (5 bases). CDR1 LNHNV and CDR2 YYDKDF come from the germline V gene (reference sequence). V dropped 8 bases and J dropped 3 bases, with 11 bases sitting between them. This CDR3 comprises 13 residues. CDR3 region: CATGWDLNQPQHF. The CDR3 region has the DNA TGTGCCACCGGCTGGGACCTCAATCAGCCCCAGCATTTT. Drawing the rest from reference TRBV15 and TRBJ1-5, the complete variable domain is DAMVIQNPRYQVTQFGKPVTLSCSQTLNHNVMYWYQQKSSQAPKLLFHYYDKDFNNEADTPDNFQSRRPNTSFCFLDIRSPGLGDTAMYLCATGWDLNQPQHFGDGTRLSIL.

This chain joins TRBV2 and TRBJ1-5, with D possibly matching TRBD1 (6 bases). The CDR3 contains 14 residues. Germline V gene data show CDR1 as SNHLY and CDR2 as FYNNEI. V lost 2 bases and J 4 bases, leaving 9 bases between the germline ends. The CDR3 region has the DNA TGTGCCAGCAGTGAAAGAGGGGGTAATCAGCCCCAGCATTTT. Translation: CASSERGGNQPQHF.

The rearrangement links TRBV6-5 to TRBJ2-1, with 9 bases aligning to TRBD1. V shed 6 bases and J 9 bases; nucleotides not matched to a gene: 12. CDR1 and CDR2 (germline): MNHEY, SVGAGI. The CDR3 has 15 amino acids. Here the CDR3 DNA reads TGTGCCAGCAGCTCAACAGGGGGCGCAATGGGTGAGCAGTTCTTC. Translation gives CASSSTGGAMGEQFF.

The CDR3: CASSIVATTEAFF. In nucleotides, the CDR3 is TGTGCCAGTAGTATAGTGGCAACCACTGAAGCTTTCTTT. The chain has TRBV19 and TRBJ1-1; unclear D gene. Looked up from germline, CDR1 is LNHDA and CDR2 is SQIVND (reference sequence). Trimming removed 1 base from V and 4 bases from J, with 7 bases in between. There are 13 residues in the CDR3.